What follows are 32 T cell receptor beta chains derived from one specimen sequenced in a study of blood T cells in healthy people across ages. With a J-beta primer mix and a sample-barcoded 5' primer, a second PCR ran about 6 to 11 cycles. TCRdb re-derived calls from the 5' RACE reads in MiXCR, one entry per CDR3 protein. The top ten hold about 13% of the sample, which has about 670,000 distinct CDR3 sequences, about 50% seen once. Sequenced input: blood. The receptor set was obtained from a woman of 80 years or more in good health.

Concerning this clonotype: A much bigger clone sits one base away, suggesting this may be a read error. J is TRBJ2-1 and V is TRBV10-1; TRBD2 matches at 12 bases. CDR3 size: 14 residues. Germline lookup yields CDR1 WNHNN and CDR2 SYGVQD (reference sequence). Losses at the gene ends were 6 bases for V and 9 bases for J; bases not matched to a gene: 6. The CDR3, as DNA: TGCGCCAGCAGGAAAGTACTAGCGGGAGGTGAGCAGTTCTTC. It specifies CASRKVLAGGEQFF.

Worth noting for this clonotype: A much larger clone lies a single base off, so this may be a read error. The rearrangement uses TRBV9 and TRBJ2-3; D may be TRBD1 or TRBD2 (5 bases each). The CDR3 is made up of 14 amino acids. V was pared by 1 base and J by 4 bases, with 10 bases between. CDR1 SGDLS and CDR2 YYNGEE come from the germline V gene. The CDR3 sequence: CASSVFQGADTQYF. Written as DNA, the CDR3 is TGTGCCAGCAGCGTATTCCAGGGAGCAGATACGCAGTATTTT.

The J gene is TRBJ2-7, the V gene TRBV28; TRBD1 matches at 10 bases. The CDR3 totals 15 residues. V lost 3 bases, J lost 2 bases, and 4 bases stayed unmatched. Germline CDR1 reads MDHEN; CDR2 reads SYDVKM. The CDR3 here is CASSFRDRGTYEQYF. The CDR3 DNA sequence: TGTGCCAGCAGTTTCCGGGACAGGGGAACCTACGAGCAGTACTTC. Full variable domain (outside the CDR3, taken from reference TRBV28 and TRBJ2-7): DVKVTQSSRYLVKRTGEKVFLECVQDMDHENMFWYRQDPGLGLRLIYFSYDVKMKEKGDIPEGYSVSREKKERFSLILESASTNQTSMYLCASSFRDRGTYEQYFGPGTRLTVT.

The chain uses TRBV6-6 and TRBJ1-2, with TRBD1 matching over 10 bases. There are 17 residues in the CDR3. Germline V gene lookup returns CDR1 MNHNY and CDR2 SVGAGI (reference sequence). The J segment lost 6 bases and the V segment lost 4 bases, leaving 14 bases of the junction unmatched. The CDR3 DNA sequence: TGTGCCAGCAGTTTAACCGGGACAGGGGCCCGGGTACATGGCTACACCTTC. It encodes CASSLTGTGARVHGYTF.

This clonotype was seen repeatedly, ten times or more. This sequence joins TRBV6-6 and TRBJ1-1; D unresolved. The CDR3 totals 11 residues. Germline V CDR1 and CDR2: MNHNY, SVGAGI (reference sequence). The germline V and J ends were trimmed by 6 bases and 1 base, with 3 bases remaining between them. The CDR3 loop is CASSPNTEAFF. The CDR3 nucleotides are TGTGCCAGCAGCCCGAACACTGAAGCTTTCTTT.

Concerning this clonotype itself: A read error is possible here, since a much larger clone lies one base away. This chain uses TRBV29-1 with TRBJ1-2; D is unresolved. CDR3 length equals 12 residues. The germline V gene encodes CDR1 SQVTM and CDR2 ANQGSEA. CDR3 sequence (DNA): TGCGGCGTTGTTGATCCTGACTATGGCTACACCTTC. The encoded protein is CGVVDPDYGYTF.

V is TRBV12-3 or TRBV12-4 and J is TRBJ2-2, with 7 bases aligning to TRBD1. The CDR3 contains 13 residues. V trimming: 5 bases; J trimming: 6 bases; junction bases outside the gene matches: 3. DNA of the CDR3: TGTGCCAGCAGTCGGGACAGACCCGGGGAGCTGTTTTTT. This codes for CASSRDRPGELFF.

This sequence joins TRBV5-1 and TRBJ2-1, with a weak D call TRBD2 (6 bases). Trimming stripped 4 bases from V and 7 bases from J, with 21 bases between. CDR1 is SGHRS, CDR2 YFSETQ, per germline. The length of the CDR3 is 16 residues. CDR3 sequence reads: CASSRLPGTGPNEQFF. The CDR3 DNA reads TGCGCCAGCAGCCGACTCCCCGGGACTGGGCCAAATGAGCAGTTCTTC.

V and J are TRBV7-9 and TRBJ2-6; D gene uncertain. This CDR3 spans 16 amino acids. Per germline, CDR1 SEHNR and CDR2 FQNEAQ (reference sequence). V was cut by 1 base and J by 2 bases, with 9 bases left in between. The CDR3 is CASSLVPGAGANVLTF. The CDR3 DNA sequence: TGTGCCAGCAGCTTAGTACCTGGTGCTGGGGCCAACGTCCTGACTTTC.

For this clonotype: With a much larger clone just one base away, this may be a read error. V and J are TRBV20-1 and TRBJ1-2, with D perhaps matching TRBD1 (5 bases). In germline, CDR1 is DFQATT, CDR2 SNEGSKA (reference sequence). The CDR3 totals 13 residues. The CDR3 here is CRARVQENYGYTF. CDR3 nucleotides: TGCAGGGCTAGGGTACAGGAGAACTATGGCTACACCTTC.

The genes are TRBV10-3 and TRBJ1-5; TRBD1 matches 10 bases. This CDR3 has 15 residues. J lost 5 bases, V lost 3 bases, and 4 bases had no gene match. Germline assignment: CDR1 ENHRY and CDR2 SYGVKD. In nucleotides, the CDR3 is TGTGCCATCAGTGACTCGGACAGGGGGTATCAGCCCCAGCATTTT. Translation gives CAISDSDRGYQPQHF.

The chain couples TRBV19 to TRBJ2-1; D is unresolved. The CDR3 extends over 16 amino acids. V was pared by 6 bases and J by 0 bases, with 15 bases between. Looked up from germline, CDR1 is LNHDA and CDR2 is SQIVND (reference sequence). As DNA, the CDR3 is TGTGCCAGTAGCGTCTTTACAGAAAGCTCCTACAATGAGCAGTTCTTC. Translating gives CASSVFTESSYNEQFF.

The chain employs TRBV10-3 and TRBJ2-2, with D perhaps being TRBD1 or TRBD2 (6 bases each). The CDR3 runs to 18 residues. Germline V gene sequence: CDR1 ENHRY, CDR2 SYGVKD. V lost 3 bases to trimming and J lost 1 base, with 18 bases between them. The CDR3: CAISDGGTPVQNTGELFF. The CDR3 DNA reads TGTGCCATCAGTGATGGCGGGACACCAGTTCAGAACACCGGGGAGCTGTTTTTT.

The rearrangement links TRBV29-1 to TRBJ1-2; no reliable D call. CDR1 is SQVTM and CDR2 is ANQGSEA in the germline V gene. Trimming left V 4 bases short and J 2 bases short, with 20 bases between. The CDR3 covers 16 residues. The CDR3 sequence: CSVVSTFKSQNYGYTF. The CDR3 DNA is TGCAGCGTTGTGAGCACGTTCAAGAGCCAGAACTATGGCTACACCTTC.

The CDR3 DNA follows: TGCGCCAGCAGCTTGGAACAGGGTAACTACGAGCAGTACTTC. This codes for CASSLEQGNYEQYF. V gene TRBV5-1 combines with J gene TRBJ2-7, with D perhaps TRBD1 (6 bases). Trimming cost V 0 bases and J 3 bases, with 10 bases left between them. Per the germline V gene, CDR1 is SGHRS and CDR2 is YFSETQ. The CDR3 is 14 residues long. Filled out from reference TRBV5-1 and TRBJ2-7, the complete variable domain reads KAGVTQTPRYLIKTRGQQVTLSCSPISGHRSVSWYQQTPGQGLQFLFEYFSETQRNKGNFPGRFSGRQFSNSRSEMNVSTLELGDSALYLCASSLEQGNYEQYFGPGTRLTVT.

This clonotype was picked up many times. V usage is TRBV29-1 and J usage is TRBJ2-7, with TRBD1 matching over 8 bases. There are 16 residues in the CDR3. V lost 4 bases and J lost 1; bases outside the gene matches: 12. Germline loops: CDR1 SQVTM, CDR2 ANQGSEA. The CDR3 nucleotides are TGCAGCGTTGGAGAGGGGGGACAGGTACTATCCTACGAGCAGTACTTC. Its protein is CSVGEGGQVLSYEQYF.

This clonotype was seen more than once but under ten times. The chain recombines TRBV5-1 with TRBJ2-1; D possibly matches TRBD1 or TRBD2 (6 bases each). The CDR3 contains 15 residues. The germline V and J ends were trimmed by 0 bases and 4 bases, with 11 bases remaining between them. CDR1 and CDR2 from the germline V gene are SGHRS and YFSETQ. The CDR3 protein is CASSLVGGQYNEQFF. Written as DNA, the CDR3 is TGCGCCAGCAGCTTGGTGGGGGGCCAGTACAATGAGCAGTTCTTC.

The chain joins TRBV29-1 to TRBJ1-1; D may be TRBD1 (6 bases). The V end lost 7 bases, the J end lost 3 bases, and 12 bases lay between the germline ends. The germline CDR1 and CDR2 sequences are SQVTM and ANQGSEA. This CDR3 comprises 12 residues. CDR3 sequence reads: CSASDSHTEAFF. For the CDR3, the DNA is TGCAGCGCTTCGGACAGCCACACTGAAGCTTTCTTT. The whole variable domain, filled in from reference TRBV29-1 and TRBJ1-1, reads SAVISQKPSRDICQRGTSLTIQCQVDSQVTMMFWYRQQPGQSLTLIATANQGSEATYESGFVIDKFPISRPNLTFSTLTVSNMSPEDSSIYLCSASDSHTEAFFGQGTRLTVV.

The chain recombines TRBV6-1 with TRBJ1-2; TRBD1 is a possible D gene (6 bases). Trimming cost V 8 bases and J 4 bases, with 17 bases left between them. In germline, CDR1 is MNHNS, CDR2 SASEGT. The CDR3 is 14 amino acids. The CDR3 sequence is CASRSYTGSYGYTF. CDR3 nucleotide sequence: TGTGCCAGCCGATCCTATACAGGGAGCTATGGCTACACCTTC.

The chain links TRBV7-3 to TRBJ1-6; no clear D. The CDR3 sequence is 15 residues long. In germline, CDR1 is SGHTA, CDR2 FQGTGA. Trimming shortened V by 1 base and J by 13 bases, and 17 bases separated the two germline ends. CDR3 region: CASSLNGSGKYPLHF. As DNA, the CDR3 is TGTGCCAGCAGCTTAAATGGCAGCGGGAAGTATCCCCTCCACTTT.

This clonotype was counted between two and nine times. J is TRBJ2-1 and V is TRBV24-1; tentative D call: TRBD2 (5 bases). V lost 1 base and J lost 8, with 14 bases in between. This CDR3 is 15 amino acids long. Germline CDR1 is KGHDR and CDR2 is SFDVKD. This CDR3 is CATSDFSGPNDEQFF. CDR3 nucleotide sequence: TGTGCCACCAGTGATTTCAGCGGACCTAACGATGAGCAGTTCTTC.

This chain uses TRBV6-5 with TRBJ2-7; 11 positions match TRBD2. The tail of the sequence fits TRBJ2-5 better, so the J call may be wrong. CDR3 length equals 15 residues. CDR1 MNHEY and CDR2 SVGAGI come from the germline V gene. CDR3 DNA: TGTGCCAGCAGTTCCACTAGCGGGGGAAGGGAGACCCAGTACTTC. It encodes CASSSTSGGRETQYF.

This clonotype was detected ten times or more. V gene TRBV5-1 combines with J gene TRBJ2-1; 14 bases map to TRBD2. J lost 9 bases, V lost 3 bases, and 8 bases had no gene match. The CDR3 totals 16 residues. Germline loops: CDR1 SGHRS, CDR2 YFSETQ. Here the CDR3 reads CASSYKGLAGATEQFF. The CDR3 DNA sequence: TGCGCCAGCAGCTATAAGGGACTAGCGGGGGCCACTGAGCAGTTCTTC.

The chain employs TRBV29-1 and TRBJ2-6; 7 nucleotides agree with TRBD2. The ends lost 0 bases at V and 1 base at J; junction bases unmatched: 3. Looked up from germline, CDR1 is SQVTM and CDR2 is ANQGSEA. The CDR3 sequence is 16 residues long. The CDR3 loop reads CSVEDREGSGANVLTF. In nucleotides, the CDR3 is TGCAGCGTTGAAGACAGGGAGGGGTCTGGGGCCAACGTCCTGACTTTC. Drawing the rest from reference TRBV29-1 and TRBJ2-6, the complete variable domain is SAVISQKPSRDICQRGTSLTIQCQVDSQVTMMFWYRQQPGQSLTLIATANQGSEATYESGFVIDKFPISRPNLTFSTLTVSNMSPEDSSIYLCSVEDREGSGANVLTFGAGSRLTVL.

The chain uses TRBV2 and TRBJ1-3; D call uncertain. Germline V lookup: CDR1 SNHLY, CDR2 FYNNEI. V lost 6 bases to trimming and J lost 2 bases, with 11 bases between them. The CDR3 runs 14 residues. The CDR3 region is CASRRNTAGNTIYF. CDR3 in DNA: TGTGCCAGCAGGAGGAATACGGCTGGAAACACCATATATTTT.

The chain employs TRBV9 and TRBJ2-3, with 9 nucleotides matching TRBD2. This CDR3 has 17 residues. Trimming removed 2 bases from V and 3 bases from J; junction bases left unmatched: 10. CDR1 and CDR2 (germline): SGDLS, YYNGEE. The CDR3 sequence is CASSVTPLAGETDTQYF. CDR3 in DNA: TGTGCCAGCAGCGTCACCCCCTTAGCGGGGGAAACAGATACGCAGTATTTT. The full variable domain, with the rest looked up from reference TRBV9 and TRBJ2-3, is DSGVTQTPKHLITATGQRVTLRCSPRSGDLSVYWYQQSLDQGLQFLIQYYNGEERAKGNILERFSAQQFPDLHSELNLSSLELGDSALYFCASSVTPLAGETDTQYFGPGTRLTVL.

In this sample, this clonotype turned up a few times. The V and J genes are TRBV5-5 and TRBJ2-7; the D gene is possibly TRBD2 (5 bases). The CDR3 length is 13 residues. The V end was cut by 5 bases, the J end by 3 bases, with 12 bases between. The germline gives CDR1 SGHKS, CDR2 YYEKEE (reference sequence). The CDR3 region is CASSRRTVYEQYF. CDR3 sequence (DNA): TGTGCCAGCAGTCGAAGGACTGTCTACGAGCAGTACTTC. Filled out from reference TRBV5-5 and TRBJ2-7, the complete variable domain reads DAGVTQSPTHLIKTRGQQVTLRCSPISGHKSVSWYQQVLGQGPQFIFQYYEKEERGRGNFPDRFSARQFPNYSSELNVNALLLGDSALYLCASSRRTVYEQYFGPGTRLTVT.

This rearrangement joins TRBV2 to TRBJ2-3, with TRBD1 matching over 8 bases. The CDR3 covers 15 residues. CDR1 SNHLY and CDR2 FYNNEI come from the germline V gene. Trimming removed 5 bases from V and 5 bases from J; junction bases left unmatched: 9. The CDR3 DNA sequence: TGTGCCAGCAGTCGTAGGGCAGGGGGCGAAGATACGCAGTATTTT. It codes for CASSRRAGGEDTQYF.

Regarding this clonotype: One end of the junction varies from germline; a read error may be responsible. In DNA, the CDR3 is TGTGCCGGCAGCATCAGGGGCAGCAATCAGCCCCAGCATTTT. This codes for CAGSIRGSNQPQHF. The chain is built from TRBV7-2 and TRBJ1-5, with D possibly matching TRBD1 (6 bases). The CDR3 contains 14 residues. CDR1 is SGHTA and CDR2 is FQGNSA in the germline V gene.

The CDR3 reads CSVGGTAGGYNGQYF. CDR3 bases: TGCAGCGTCGGGGGGACGGCTGGCGGTTACAATGGGCAGTACTTC. V and J are TRBV29-1 and TRBJ2-5, with TRBD2 matching 7 bases. In germline, CDR1 is SQVTM, CDR2 ANQGSEA. V lost 6 bases to trimming and J lost 11 bases; unmatched junction nucleotides: 21. The CDR3 has 15 residues.

The gene calls are TRBV29-1 and TRBJ2-7, with 11 bases that match TRBD2. After removal of 4 bases from V and 6 bases from J, the junction contained 5 bases not matched to a gene. This CDR3 spans 13 amino acids. From germline, CDR1 is SQVTM and CDR2 ANQGSEA. The CDR3 DNA is TGCAGCGTTGGGTCACTAGCGGGAGTCGAGCAGTACTTC. Protein product: CSVGSLAGVEQYF.

V usage is TRBV2 and J usage is TRBJ2-1; 8 positions agree with TRBD1. Trimming cost V 3 bases and J 8 bases; bases outside gene matches: 6. Germline CDR1 is SNHLY and CDR2 is FYNNEI. The CDR3 runs 14 residues. The CDR3 nucleotides read TGTGCCAGCAGTGATGGACAGGGCGGAGATGAGCAGTTCTTC. This translates into CASSDGQGGDEQFF.